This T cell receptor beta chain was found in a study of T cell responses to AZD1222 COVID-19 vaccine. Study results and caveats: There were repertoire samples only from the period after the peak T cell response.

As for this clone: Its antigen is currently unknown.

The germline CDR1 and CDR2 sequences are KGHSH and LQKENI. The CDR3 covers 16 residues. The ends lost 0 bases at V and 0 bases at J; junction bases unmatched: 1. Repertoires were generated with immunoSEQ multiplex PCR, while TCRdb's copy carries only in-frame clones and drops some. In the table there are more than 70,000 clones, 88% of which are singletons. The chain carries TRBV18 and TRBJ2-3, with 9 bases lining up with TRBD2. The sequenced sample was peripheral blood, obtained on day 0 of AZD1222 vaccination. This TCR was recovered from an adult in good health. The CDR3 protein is CASSPPGLASTDTQYF. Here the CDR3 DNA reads TGTGCCAGCTCACCACCGGGACTAGCTAGCACAGATACGCAGTATTTT.